The 30 T cell receptor beta chains reported below all come from one sample, sequenced in a study of response to subunit inactivated influenza vaccine. TCRdb recomputed calls from the RT-PCR reads with MiXCR, one row per CDR3 protein. The sample shows about 800,000 distinct CDR3 sequences, approximately 22% of them seen only once. The sample here was PBMCs from blood, taken around 5 days after vaccination. These receptors were taken from a man in his forties or fifties who received an inactivated influenza vaccine.

This clonotype was counted many times. This sequence joins TRBV12-3 or TRBV12-4 and TRBJ2-5, with a weak D call TRBD1 (6 bases). Trimming took 5 bases from V and 4 from J, leaving 14 bases between them. The CDR3 contains 14 residues. For the CDR3, the DNA is TGTGCCAGCAGTGCCCAGGGGTTGGGAGAGACCCAGTACTTC. This sequence encodes CASSAQGLGETQYF.

This chain links TRBV20-1 with TRBJ2-5; 10 bases agree with TRBD2. V lost 4 bases and J lost 1; bases outside the gene matches: 3. The CDR3 consists of 14 residues. The germline V gene encodes CDR1 DFQATT and CDR2 SNEGSKA (reference sequence). The CDR3 loop reads CSAKLAGIQETQYF. The CDR3 DNA sequence: TGCAGTGCTAAACTAGCGGGGATCCAAGAGACCCAGTACTTC.

The rearrangement links TRBV24-1 to TRBJ1-4; D may be TRBD1 (5 bases). V lost 3 bases and J lost 0, with 10 bases in between. The CDR3 spans 16 residues. In germline, CDR1 is KGHDR, CDR2 SFDVKD. CDR3 DNA sequence: TGTGCCACCAGTGATGGAGGGGCGGCAACTAATGAAAAACTGTTTTTT. Its protein is CATSDGGAATNEKLFF.

This clonotype was seen a handful of times. The chain couples TRBV7-9 to TRBJ2-5; perhaps TRBD1 as D (5 bases). Trimming stripped 2 bases from V and 4 bases from J, with 17 bases between. Germline assignment: CDR1 SEHNR and CDR2 FQNEAQ (reference sequence). The CDR3 sequence is 16 residues long. The CDR3 nucleotides are TGTGCCAGCAGCTTACTTCCCAGGGTATCAGGAGAGACCCAGTACTTC. Its translation is CASSLLPRVSGETQYF.

The J gene is TRBJ2-5, the V gene TRBV4-1; D uncertain. Germline CDR1 is MGHRA and CDR2 is YSYEKL. V lost 5 bases, J lost 5 bases, and 12 bases lay in between. There are 13 residues in the CDR3. CDR3 DNA: TGCGCCAGCAGCGGCGTGGGCGCGGAGACCCAGTACTTC. The encoded protein is CASSGVGAETQYF.

This clonotype was detected a few times. The chain combines TRBV20-1 with TRBJ1-1; a possible D gene is TRBD1 (5 bases). CDR3 length: 15 amino acids. The germline gives CDR1 DFQATT, CDR2 SNEGSKA (reference sequence). V was clipped by 4 bases and J by 3 bases, with 18 bases between them. The CDR3 spells CSATTRGKGDTEAFF. In DNA form, the CDR3 reads TGCAGTGCTACAACCCGGGGGAAAGGGGACACTGAAGCTTTCTTT.

The chain links TRBV3-1 to TRBJ2-7, with D possibly matching TRBD1 (6 bases). V lost 0 bases, J lost 2 bases, and 14 bases lay in between. The CDR3 contains 16 residues. In germline, CDR1 is LGHDT, CDR2 YNNKEL (reference sequence). The CDR3 spells CASSQEEGVFTYEQYF. The DNA of the CDR3 is TGTGCCAGCAGCCAAGAAGAGGGGGTTTTCACCTACGAGCAGTACTTC.

The chain joins TRBV20-1 to TRBJ1-5, with 8 bases aligning to TRBD1. CDR1 and CDR2 from the germline V gene are DFQATT and SNEGSKA (reference sequence). The ends lost 4 bases at V and 7 bases at J; junction bases unmatched: 9. The CDR3 covers 14 residues. DNA of the CDR3: TGCAGTGCTAACTCGGACAGGGAAGACCAGCCCCAGCATTTT. Protein product: CSANSDREDQPQHF.

This clonotype was seen many times. The rearrangement uses TRBV11-2 and TRBJ2-7, with D unclear. The V end was cut by 1 base, the J end by 3 bases, with 4 bases between. The CDR3 contains 12 residues. CDR1 is SGHAT and CDR2 is FQNNGV in the germline V gene. Here the CDR3 reads CASSLVVYEQYF. The CDR3 bases are TGTGCCAGCAGCTTAGTTGTCTACGAGCAGTACTTC.

This clonotype was recorded at least ten times. The V call is TRBV20-1, the J call TRBJ2-3; 9 nucleotides align to TRBD2. V dropped 2 bases and J dropped 2; count of bases not matched to a gene: 11. CDR3 size: 17 residues. Germline CDR1 reads DFQATT; CDR2 reads SNEGSKA (reference sequence). CDR3 sequence (DNA): TGCAGTGCTAGACCCTATCATAGCGGGAGTTTCACAGATACGCAGTATTTT. As protein: CSARPYHSGSFTDTQYF.

The chain joins TRBV3-1 to TRBJ1-2; unclear D gene. The CDR3 consists of 14 residues. Trimming took off 0 bases at V and 5 bases at J, with 10 bases between the two ends. The germline gives CDR1 LGHDT, CDR2 YNNKEL (reference sequence). CDR3 loop: CASSQEPRPYGYTF. The CDR3 DNA reads TGTGCCAGCAGCCAAGAGCCCAGACCATATGGCTACACCTTC.

This clonotype occurred a few times. V usage is TRBV7-2 and J usage is TRBJ2-2; TRBD1 might be the D (5 bases). Deletions cut 5 bases from V and 0 bases from J, with 13 bases between. This CDR3 comprises 16 residues. Germline values: CDR1 SGHTA, CDR2 FQGNSA. The CDR3 sequence: CASSSIPGSNTGELFF. The CDR3 bases are TGTGCCAGCAGCAGCATCCCAGGGTCGAACACCGGGGAGCTGTTTTTT.

This clonotype was observed a handful of times. The chain employs TRBV12-3 or TRBV12-4 and TRBJ2-4; the D gene could be TRBD1 or TRBD2 (5 bases each). Trimming removed 5 bases from V and 8 bases from J, with 16 bases in between. The CDR3 covers 14 residues. As DNA, the CDR3 is TGTGCCAGCAGTCCCGGGGCCTGGTGGGACATTCAGTACTTC. This sequence encodes CASSPGAWWDIQYF.

This clonotype has more than one count but fewer than ten. The chain uses TRBV9 and TRBJ2-5; D not resolved. Germline values: CDR1 SGDLS, CDR2 YYNGEE. Trimming stripped 0 bases from V and 2 bases from J, with 8 bases between. The CDR3 is made up of 14 amino acids. CDR3 sequence reads: CASSVAIGQETQYF. The CDR3 DNA follows: TGTGCCAGCAGCGTAGCTATAGGACAAGAGACCCAGTACTTC.

This sequence joins TRBV6-1 and TRBJ2-3; 10 bases match TRBD1. CDR1 is MNHNS and CDR2 is SASEGT in the germline V gene. The CDR3 loop spans 17 amino acids. The V gene end was trimmed by 5 bases and the J gene end by 2 bases; junction bases not matched to a gene: 10. The CDR3 loop is CASSPYRGQGYTDTQYF. The CDR3 DNA follows: TGTGCCAGCAGTCCCTATAGGGGACAGGGGTACACAGATACGCAGTATTTT.

The chain recombines TRBV10-3 with TRBJ2-3, with TRBD1 matching over 8 bases. The CDR3 totals 16 residues. The trim removed 6 bases at V and 3 bases at J, leaving 11 bases unmatched. CDR1 is ENHRY and CDR2 is SYGVKD in the germline V gene. The CDR3 nucleotides are TGTGCCATCAGCCGAGGGACAGGTGAGGGGACAGATACGCAGTATTTT. Amino acid sequence: CAISRGTGEGTDTQYF.

This clonotype has at least ten counts. The gene calls are TRBV12-3 or TRBV12-4 and TRBJ2-1; D not resolved. This CDR3 region has 13 residues. V lost 0 bases and J lost 3, with 3 bases in between. CDR3 sequence: CASSLADYNEQFF. CDR3 DNA sequence: TGTGCCAGCAGTTTAGCGGACTACAATGAGCAGTTCTTC.

This rearrangement joins TRBV3-1 to TRBJ2-1; D might be TRBD1 or TRBD2, each matching 5 bases. The CDR3 length is 14 residues. Germline-derived CDR1 and CDR2 are LGHDT and YNNKEL (reference sequence). V was shortened by 4 bases and J by 6 bases, with 13 bases between the two germline ends. CDR3 DNA sequence: TGTGCCAGCAGCCTGGGACCGATCCTCAATGAGCAGTTCTTC. It encodes CASSLGPILNEQFF.

This clonotype has a count of ten or more. The CDR3 spells CASSPDRNRVTYEQYF. Written as DNA, the CDR3 is TGTGCCAGCAGTCCCGACCGGAATCGAGTAACCTACGAGCAGTACTTC. The chain joins TRBV12-3 or TRBV12-4 to TRBJ2-7; D is unclear. The V end was cut by 5 bases, the J end by 2 bases, with 19 bases between. The CDR3 covers 16 residues.

This clonotype showed up just a few times. V and J are TRBV12-3 or TRBV12-4 and TRBJ2-7; the match to TRBD2 covers 10 bases. This CDR3 is 14 amino acids long. V shed 5 bases and J 3 bases; nucleotides not matched to a gene: 4. In DNA, the CDR3 is TGTGCCAGCAGTGGGGGACTAGCGTTCTACGAGCAGTACTTC. This translates into CASSGGLAFYEQYF.

The sample holds a few counts of this clonotype. The rearrangement links TRBV20-1 to TRBJ2-3; 7 nucleotides line up with TRBD1. V shed 2 bases and J 3 bases; nucleotides not matched to a gene: 11. CDR3 length: 16 amino acids. Germline CDR1 is DFQATT and CDR2 is SNEGSKA (reference sequence). The CDR3 nucleotides read TGCAGTGCTAGACCCTCCGGGACAGAGCCTACAGATACGCAGTATTTT. Translation: CSARPSGTEPTDTQYF.

The CDR3 protein is CATSEKRADTQYF. CDR3 in DNA: TGTGCCACCAGTGAAAAAAGGGCAGATACGCAGTATTTT. V is TRBV24-1 and J is TRBJ2-3; D uncertain. Trimming left V 4 bases short and J 4 bases short, with 8 bases between. The CDR3 consists of 13 residues. Germline V CDR1 and CDR2: KGHDR, SFDVKD.

This clonotype occurred a few times. The CDR3 spells CASSQGGTITGELFF. DNA for the CDR3: TGTGCCAGCAGCCAAGGAGGGACGATCACCGGGGAGCTGTTTTTT. The V gene is TRBV3-1, the J gene TRBJ2-2, with D perhaps matching TRBD1 or TRBD2 (5 bases each). The CDR3 spans 15 residues. Trimming removed 1 base at V and 4 bases at J, with 10 bases between. CDR1 LGHDT and CDR2 YNNKEL come from the germline V gene (reference sequence). The whole variable domain, filled in from reference TRBV3-1 and TRBJ2-2, reads DTAVSQTPKYLVTQMGNDKSIKCEQNLGHDTMYWYKQDSKKFLKIMFSYNNKELIINETVPNRFSPKSPDKAHLNLHINSLELGDSAVYFCASSQGGTITGELFFGEGSRLTVL.

This clonotype was counted between two and nine times. The rearrangement links TRBV20-1 to TRBJ2-2, with 7 nucleotides matching TRBD1. V lost 1 base and J lost 7; bases outside the gene matches: 6. CDR1 and CDR2 from the germline V gene are DFQATT and SNEGSKA (reference sequence). CDR3 length equals 14 residues. This CDR3 is CSARADRVGGELFF. In DNA, the CDR3 is TGCAGTGCTAGAGCCGACAGGGTTGGCGGGGAGCTGTTTTTT.

The V call is TRBV18, the J call TRBJ2-6; a possible D gene is TRBD1 (5 bases). V gave up 2 bases and J gave up 3 bases, with 11 bases separating them. This CDR3 has 16 residues. Germline V lookup: CDR1 KGHSH, CDR2 LQKENI. In DNA form, the CDR3 reads TGTGCCAGCTCACCAGGGGCGCTAGGTGGGGCCAACGTCCTGACTTTC. Translated: CASSPGALGGANVLTF.

Ten or more counts support this clonotype. The chain has TRBV20-1 and TRBJ2-5; D unclear. The CDR3 covers 14 residues. V was trimmed by 2 bases and J by 2 bases, leaving 12 bases between them. Germline V gives CDR1 DFQATT, CDR2 SNEGSKA (reference sequence). CDR3 in amino acids: CSARLTQRQETQYF. CDR3 coding DNA: TGCAGTGCTAGACTAACCCAGCGTCAAGAGACCCAGTACTTC.

The chain recombines TRBV6-5 with TRBJ2-6; D is undetermined. Trimming removed 2 bases at V and 0 bases at J, with 11 bases between. The CDR3 is 17 residues long. Germline V CDR1 and CDR2: MNHEY, SVGAGI. DNA of the CDR3: TGTGCCAGCAGTTACGGGCAGTGGAGCTCTGGGGCCAACGTCCTGACTTTC. It codes for CASSYGQWSSGANVLTF.

The CDR3 sequence is CASSLGDFPQETQYF. The CDR3 region has the DNA TGCGCCAGCAGTCTGGGGGACTTTCCTCAAGAGACCCAGTACTTC. V is TRBV5-1 and J is TRBJ2-5, with a possible D match to TRBD2 (6 bases). Per the germline V gene, CDR1 is SGHRS and CDR2 is YFSETQ. Trimming pared 5 bases from V and 2 bases from J, leaving 16 bases between. This CDR3 region has 15 residues.

The genes are TRBV27 and TRBJ2-3; 14 nucleotides agree with TRBD2. V lost 8 bases to trimming and J lost 5 bases; unmatched junction nucleotides: 3. The CDR3 has 14 amino acids. CDR1 MNHEY and CDR2 SMNVEV come from the germline V gene (reference sequence). CDR3 residues: CASGGLAGEDTQYF. The CDR3 DNA is TGTGCCAGCGGGGGACTAGCGGGAGAAGATACGCAGTATTTT.

This chain uses TRBV6-5 with TRBJ2-3, with 7 bases fitting TRBD1. Per germline, CDR1 MNHEY and CDR2 SVGAGI. V shed 0 bases and J 1 base; nucleotides not matched to a gene: 10. CDR3 length: 18 residues. Written as DNA, the CDR3 is TGTGCCAGCAGTTACTCGGATAGGGGGCTCGGGGGCACAGATACGCAGTATTTT. Its protein product is CASSYSDRGLGGTDTQYF.